A single sample gave rise to the 28 T cell receptor beta chains below, sequenced in a study of cytomegalovirus exposure and HLA in healthy donors. The primer mix had 60 Vbeta and 13 Jbeta primers. TCRdb's table, derived via immunoSEQ multiplex PCR, lists solely in-frame clones and lacks some. This table has about 150,000 clones, roughly 80% appearing once. Sequences were obtained from PBMCs. Source of these receptors: a man younger than 40 in good health and CMV-seropositive.

The rearrangement uses TRBV21-1 and TRBJ2-2; whether TRBD2, the table's D call, matches the DNA was not checked. TRBV21-1 is given as a pseudogene. This CDR3 contains 22 residues. The CDR3 here is CASSNQGDMRPSGRMCTGELFF. CDR3 in DNA: TGTGCCAGCAGCAACCAAGGGGATATGAGGCCTAGCGGGAGAATGTGCACCGGGGAGCTGTTTTTT.

This chain joins TRBV28 and TRBJ2-7; D may be TRBD2 (6 bases). From germline, CDR1 is MDHEN and CDR2 SYDVKM. Trimming cost V 6 bases and J 1 base, with 16 bases left between them. This CDR3 comprises 15 residues. CDR3 loop: CASSLGGVRSYEQYF. In DNA form, the CDR3 reads TGTGCCAGCAGCTTAGGAGGGGTCCGATCCTACGAGCAGTACTTC.

This clone was recorded a few times. The rearrangement joins TRBV30 to TRBJ2-1, with 10 nucleotides matching TRBD2. V shed 4 bases and J 6 bases; nucleotides not matched to a gene: 9. The CDR3 runs 15 residues. CDR1 and CDR2 (germline): GTSNPN, SVGIG (reference sequence). In DNA form, the CDR3 reads TGTGCCTGGAACGAATTAGCGGGAGGAGCCAATGAGCAGTTCTTC. It translates to CAWNELAGGANEQFF.

J is TRBJ1-1 and V is TRBV30; perhaps TRBD1 as D (5 bases). Trimming cost V 4 bases and J 4 bases, with 13 bases left between them. The germline CDR1 and CDR2 sequences are GTSNPN and SVGIG (reference sequence). The CDR3 runs to 13 residues. CDR3 residues: CAWTARGFTEAFF. The CDR3, as DNA: TGTGCCTGGACCGCAAGGGGTTTCACTGAAGCTTTCTTT.

The rearrangement uses TRBV6-1 and TRBJ2-1, with D perhaps TRBD2 (5 bases). V gave up 5 bases and J gave up 10 bases, with 18 bases separating them. The CDR3 contains 14 residues. Per germline, CDR1 MNHNS and CDR2 SASEGT. CDR3 bases: TGTGCCAGCAGTCCCCAAAGCGCTCGAGGGGAGCAGTTCTTC. Its translation: CASSPQSARGEQFF.

This clone was counted a single time. The chain uses TRBV7-8 and TRBJ2-7; 7 nucleotides align to TRBD2. V lost 3 bases and J lost 2; bases outside the gene matches: 4. CDR1 is SGHVS, CDR2 FQNEAQ, per germline. The CDR3 has 14 amino acids. The DNA for the CDR3 is TGTGCCAGCAGCTTGAGCGGGATCACCTACGAGCAGTACTTC. Residues: CASSLSGITYEQYF.

This clone was detected a few times. The chain joins TRBV7-9 to TRBJ1-2, with D perhaps TRBD1 (6 bases). The CDR3 consists of 14 residues. Germline V lookup: CDR1 SEHNR, CDR2 FQNEAQ (reference sequence). Trimming shortened V by 3 bases and J by 6 bases, and 14 bases separated the two germline ends. CDR3: CASSFEGGADGYTF. In DNA, the CDR3 is TGTGCCAGCAGCTTTGAAGGGGGAGCGGATGGCTACACCTTC.

V usage is TRBV2 and J usage is TRBJ1-1; tentatively, D is TRBD1 (6 bases). The germline V gene has CDR1 SNHLY and CDR2 FYNNEI. This CDR3 contains 14 residues. V gave up 8 bases and J gave up 5 bases, with 18 bases separating them. CDR3 region: CASGRDTDSTEAFF. The CDR3 coding sequence is TGTGCCAGCGGCCGGGACACCGATTCAACTGAAGCTTTCTTT. The whole variable domain, filled in from reference TRBV2 and TRBJ1-1, reads EPEVTQTPSHQVTQMGQEVILRCVPISNHLYFYWYRQILGQKVEFLVSFYNNEISEKSEIFDDQFSVERPDGSNFTLKIRSTKLEDSAMYFCASGRDTDSTEAFFGQGTRLTVV.

This clone was picked up one time. This rearrangement joins TRBV7-9 to TRBJ2-7; tentatively, D is TRBD1 (6 bases). The V end lost 3 bases, the J end lost 3 bases, and 24 bases lay between the germline ends. The germline CDR1 and CDR2 sequences are SEHNR and FQNEAQ (reference sequence). The CDR3 length is 18 residues. The CDR3 nucleotides are TGTGCCAGCAGCTTCACCAAGGACAGACTACCCTCCATCTACGAGCAGTACTTC. Amino acid sequence: CASSFTKDRLPSIYEQYF.

The DNA of the CDR3 is TGCGCCAGCAGCTTGGGGGGACTAGACCCCCCAGATACGCAGTATTTT. Its translation: CASSLGGLDPPDTQYF. The chain employs TRBV5-1 and TRBJ2-3; 8 bases map to TRBD2. The germline gives CDR1 SGHRS, CDR2 YFSETQ. V dropped 0 bases and J dropped 4; count of bases not matched to a gene: 7. The CDR3 is made up of 16 amino acids.

CDR3 in amino acids: CASSRTGATNEKLFF. The CDR3 bases are TGTGCCAGCAGCAGGACAGGGGCCACTAATGAAAAACTGTTTTTT. This sequence joins TRBV4-2 and TRBJ1-4, with 9 bases lining up with TRBD1. CDR1 and CDR2 (germline): LGHNA, YNFKEQ. CDR3 size: 15 residues. The ends lost 5 bases at V and 2 bases at J; junction bases unmatched: 3.

The CDR3 is CASSPSGSRSEQYF. For the CDR3, the DNA is TGTGCCAGCTCACCTAGCGGGTCGAGGAGCGAGCAGTACTTC. The J gene is TRBJ2-7, the V gene TRBV18; 7 bases are shared with TRBD2. Trimming cost V 3 bases and J 6 bases; bases outside gene matches: 8. This CDR3 has 14 residues. The germline V gene encodes CDR1 KGHSH and CDR2 LQKENI. The full variable domain, in which reference TRBV18 and TRBJ2-7 provide the parts outside the CDR3, is NAGVMQNPRHLVRRRGQEARLRCSPMKGHSHVYWYRQLPEEGLKFMVYLQKENIIDESGMPKERFSAEFPKEGPSILRIQQVVRGDSAAYFCASSPSGSRSEQYFGPGTRLTVT.

CDR3 residues: CASSSGQNQPQHF. The CDR3, as DNA: TGTGCCAGCAGCTCCGGACAGAATCAGCCCCAGCATTTT. The V call is TRBV7-9, the J call TRBJ1-5, with D tentatively TRBD1 (6 bases). The V end lost 4 bases, the J end lost 4 bases, and 8 bases lay between the germline ends. The CDR3 sequence is 13 residues long. Germline V gene sequence: CDR1 SEHNR, CDR2 FQNEAQ (reference sequence).

The rearrangement joins TRBV19 to TRBJ1-1; D is undetermined. V dropped 9 bases and J dropped 3 bases, with 14 bases sitting between them. Germline loops: CDR1 LNHDA, CDR2 SQIVND (reference sequence). The CDR3 covers 13 residues. The CDR3 spells CASLKLGDTEAFF. CDR3 in DNA: TGTGCCAGCCTAAAACTCGGAGACACTGAAGCTTTCTTT.

The rearrangement links TRBV9 to TRBJ2-1, with 11 bases identical to TRBD2. CDR3 length equals 17 residues. The germline gives CDR1 SGDLS, CDR2 YYNGEE. Unmatched junction bases numbered 14, after V lost 4 bases and J lost 8 bases. The CDR3 coding sequence is TGTGCCAGCAGCCCTCTCTTGGCTAGCGGGAGGAGTGATGAGCAGTTCTTC. This translates into CASSPLLASGRSDEQFF.

This sequence joins TRBV30 and TRBJ2-1; the match to TRBD2 covers 9 bases. After removal of 5 bases from V and 4 bases from J, the junction contained 3 bases not matched to a gene. Germline V gives CDR1 GTSNPN, CDR2 SVGIG (reference sequence). This CDR3 is 13 amino acids long. CDR3 protein: CAWLSGRYNEQFF. CDR3 nucleotide sequence: TGTGCCTGGCTGAGCGGGAGGTACAATGAGCAGTTCTTC. Full variable domain (rest looked up from reference TRBV30 and TRBJ2-1): SQTIHQWPATLVQPVGSPLSLECTVEGTSNPNLYWYRQAAGRGLQLLFYSVGIGQISSEVPQNLSASRPQDRQFILSSKKLLLSDSGFYLCAWLSGRYNEQFFGPGTRLTVL.

The V and J genes are TRBV7-6 and TRBJ1-1; D not resolved. The CDR3 runs to 15 residues. Trimming pared 6 bases from V and 0 bases from J, leaving 14 bases between. Germline V CDR1 and CDR2: SGHVS, FNYEAQ. CDR3: CASSSQKEMNTEAFF. The CDR3 DNA follows: TGTGCCAGCAGTTCCCAGAAGGAGATGAACACTGAAGCTTTCTTT.

This chain uses TRBV19 with TRBJ1-1, with unresolved D. This CDR3 contains 14 residues. Trimming took 0 bases from V and 0 from J, leaving 5 bases between them. In germline, CDR1 is LNHDA, CDR2 SQIVND (reference sequence). In DNA, the CDR3 is TGTGCCAGTAGTATAGATGGCATGAACACTGAAGCTTTCTTT. Translating gives CASSIDGMNTEAFF. The complete variable domain, with remaining parts taken from reference TRBV19 and TRBJ1-1, reads DGGITQSPKYLFRKEGQNVTLSCEQNLNHDAMYWYRQDPGQGLRLIYYSQIVNDFQKGDIAEGYSVSREKKESFPLTVTSAQKNPTAFYLCASSIDGMNTEAFFGQGTRLTVV.

This chain connects TRBV18 to TRBJ1-5; D gene uncertain. The CDR3 contains 14 residues. In germline, CDR1 is KGHSH, CDR2 LQKENI. V lost 1 base to trimming and J lost 5 bases, with 9 bases between them. The CDR3, as DNA: TGTGCCAGCTCACCACGGGCAGATGATCAGCCCCAGCATTTT. It codes for CASSPRADDQPQHF. Full variable domain (missing parts from reference TRBV18 and TRBJ1-5): NAGVMQNPRHLVRRRGQEARLRCSPMKGHSHVYWYRQLPEEGLKFMVYLQKENIIDESGMPKERFSAEFPKEGPSILRIQQVVRGDSAAYFCASSPRADDQPQHFGDGTRLSIL.

This clone is a singleton in its sample. CDR3 loop: CASSPRSGNYNEQFF. CDR3 coding DNA: TGCGCCAGCAGCCCCCGGAGCGGGAACTACAATGAGCAGTTCTTC. The J gene is TRBJ2-1, the V gene TRBV5-1, with TRBD2 matching 7 bases. CDR1 and CDR2 from the germline V gene are SGHRS and YFSETQ. Unmatched junction bases numbered 7, after V lost 4 bases and J lost 3 bases. The CDR3 is 15 residues long.

The chain has TRBV29-1 and TRBJ2-7, with 9 bases that match TRBD1. V was clipped by 4 bases and J by 7 bases; unmatched bases: 8. Germline lookup yields CDR1 SQVTM and CDR2 ANQGSEA. This CDR3 contains 13 residues. CDR3 loop: CSVVGTGPLEQYF. DNA for the CDR3: TGCAGCGTTGTGGGGACAGGGCCCCTTGAGCAGTACTTC.

The gene calls are TRBV11-2 and TRBJ1-4; tentative D call: TRBD1 (5 bases). CDR3 size: 14 residues. Germline V gene lookup returns CDR1 SGHAT and CDR2 FQNNGV. V shed 2 bases and J shed 6 bases, with 10 bases lying between them. The CDR3 reads CASSLKGWDEKLFF. The CDR3 bases are TGTGCCAGCAGCTTAAAGGGGTGGGATGAAAAACTGTTTTTT.

The V gene is TRBV10-3, the J gene TRBJ1-2; D unclear. This CDR3 comprises 13 residues. The germline V gene has CDR1 ENHRY and CDR2 SYGVKD. V was shortened by 5 bases and J by 1 base, with 8 bases between the two germline ends. The DNA for the CDR3 is TGTGCCATCAGTCCAACAGATAACTATGGCTACACCTTC. Protein: CAISPTDNYGYTF.

The J gene is TRBJ1-2, the V gene TRBV7-9; 7 positions agree with TRBD1. Trimming cost V 5 bases and J 8 bases; bases outside gene matches: 2. Germline loops: CDR1 SEHNR, CDR2 FQNEAQ (reference sequence). The CDR3 sequence is 11 residues long. The CDR3 reads CASSGQVGYTF. CDR3 coding DNA: TGTGCCAGCAGCGGACAGGTCGGCTACACCTTC.

The rearrangement joins TRBV14 to TRBJ2-7; D may be TRBD2 (5 bases). The V gene lost 0 bases and the J gene lost 6 bases, with 9 bases spanning the gap. This CDR3 comprises 13 residues. Germline V CDR1 and CDR2: SGHDN, FVKESK. The CDR3 region is CASSQDSGIEQYF. In nucleotides, the CDR3 is TGTGCCAGCAGCCAAGACTCCGGGATCGAGCAGTACTTC.

The V gene is TRBV28, the J gene TRBJ1-4, with TRBD1 matching 9 bases. Trimming at V came to 8 bases and at J to 5 bases, leaving 9 bases not matched to a gene. The CDR3 is 15 amino acids. The germline gives CDR1 MDHEN, CDR2 SYDVKM. The CDR3 sequence is CASYASTGGNEKLFF. CDR3 DNA sequence: TGTGCCAGCTACGCCTCGACAGGGGGGAATGAAAAACTGTTTTTT. Together with reference TRBV28 and TRBJ1-4, the CDR3 gives the full variable domain: DVKVTQSSRYLVKRTGEKVFLECVQDMDHENMFWYRQDPGLGLRLIYFSYDVKMKEKGDIPEGYSVSREKKERFSLILESASTNQTSMYLCASYASTGGNEKLFFGSGTQLSVL.

This clone was picked up a small number of times. This rearrangement joins TRBV19 to TRBJ1-1, with a weak D call TRBD1 (6 bases). Germline values: CDR1 LNHDA, CDR2 SQIVND (reference sequence). The germline V and J ends were trimmed by 8 bases and 1 base, with 17 bases remaining between them. This CDR3 is built from 15 residues. Written as DNA, the CDR3 is TGTGCCAGTCGCCCCCCGACGGACAGGAACACTGAAGCTTTCTTT. Its translation: CASRPPTDRNTEAFF. The whole variable domain, remainder taken from reference TRBV19 and TRBJ1-1, is DGGITQSPKYLFRKEGQNVTLSCEQNLNHDAMYWYRQDPGQGLRLIYYSQIVNDFQKGDIAEGYSVSREKKESFPLTVTSAQKNPTAFYLCASRPPTDRNTEAFFGQGTRLTVV.

The chain carries TRBV6-5 and TRBJ2-2, with D maybe TRBD2 (5 bases). Between the trimmed V and J ends, which lost 6 bases and 5 bases, there was a span of 10 bases. CDR3 length: 13 residues. Germline V gene lookup returns CDR1 MNHEY and CDR2 SVGAGI. The CDR3 DNA follows: TGTGCCAGCAGCCAAACTAGGACCGGGGAGCTGTTTTTT. Translated: CASSQTRTGELFF.